This T cell receptor beta chain derives from a study of cytomegalovirus exposure and HLA in healthy donors. Note on this clone: Its antigen is not identified.

The germline CDR1 and CDR2 sequences are MDHEN and SYDVKM. This CDR3 has 18 amino acids. V lost 7 bases and J lost 6; bases outside the gene matches: 17. Study conclusions and caveats: A few CMV-associated chains were confirmed in vitro to be specific for CMV antigens. There were several of the most significant clusters that appeared linked to common viral pathogens in a later analysis.

The study ran its PCR with 60 Vbeta and 13 Jbeta primers. Assay: immunoSEQ multiplex PCR; the TCRdb copy retains only in-frame clones and omits some. The sample includes roughly 150,000 clones, approximately 80% of them seen just once. The TCR was taken from a woman aged 40 to 50 in good health and CMV-seronegative. The V and J genes are TRBV28 and TRBJ2-7; 14 nucleotides agree with TRBD2. The sequencing input was PBMCs. The CDR3 DNA follows: TGTGCCAGCACCAGTTTCGGGACTAGCGGGAGCGCTCATCCCGAGCAGTACTTC. It translates to CASTSFGTSGSAHPEQYF. Full variable domain (outside the CDR3, taken from reference TRBV28 and TRBJ2-7): DVKVTQSSRYLVKRTGEKVFLECVQDMDHENMFWYRQDPGLGLRLIYFSYDVKMKEKGDIPEGYSVSREKKERFSLILESASTNQTSMYLCASTSFGTSGSAHPEQYFGPGTRLTVT.